A few counts support the clone carrying this T cell receptor beta chain. The antigen is undetermined. The source of the sample is a study of T cell repertoires in cytomegalovirus infection. TCRdb redid the calling of the reads with MiXCR, one entry per CDR3 protein. The sample has a few hundred thousand distinct CDR3 sequences; about 26% are singletons. The study, taken as a whole, reports: Using cumulative public TCR beta family frequency, the authors identified those who carried CMV together with the relevant HLA.

The ends were cut back, 7 bases at V and 8 bases at J, with 14 bases in the middle. The CDR3 consists of 12 residues. Germline assignment: CDR1 MNHEY and CDR2 SVGEGT. This sequence was found in a human donor in good health (CMV status not recorded). Some clones in this sample may be carry-over from other donors' samples. The sample taken for sequencing was PBMCs. The rearrangement links TRBV6-2 or TRBV6-3 to TRBJ1-2; no clear D. CDR3 DNA sequence: TGTGCCAGCACCAACGGGGTTATCGGCTACACCTTC. Translated: CASTNGVIGYTF.